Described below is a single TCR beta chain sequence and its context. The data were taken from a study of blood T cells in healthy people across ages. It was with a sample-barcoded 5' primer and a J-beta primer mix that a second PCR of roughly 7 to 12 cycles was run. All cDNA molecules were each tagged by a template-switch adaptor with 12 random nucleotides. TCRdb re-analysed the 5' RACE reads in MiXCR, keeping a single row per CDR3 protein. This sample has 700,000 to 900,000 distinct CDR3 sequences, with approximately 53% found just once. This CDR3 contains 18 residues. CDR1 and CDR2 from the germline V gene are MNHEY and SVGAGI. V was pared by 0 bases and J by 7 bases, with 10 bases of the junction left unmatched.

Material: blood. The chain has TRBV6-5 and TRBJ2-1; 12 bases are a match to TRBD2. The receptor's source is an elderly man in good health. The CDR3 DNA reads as TGTGCCAGCAGTTACTCGACCTCAGGGACTAGCGGGCGTAATGAGCAGTTCTTC. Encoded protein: CASSYSTSGTSGRNEQFF.